One sample yielded the 9 T cell receptor beta chains listed below, sequenced in a study of graft-versus-host responses after intestinal transplantation. Here immunoSEQ multiplex PCR was the method, and the copy in TCRdb shows in-frame clones only, minus some. The sample has tens of thousands of clones, approximately 45% seen once. Material: alloreactive CD4+ T cells from a mixed lymphocyte reaction culture, obtained before intestinal transplant. Subset denoted: CFSE-low proliferating T cells sorted from roughly six-day pre-transplant mixed lymphocyte reaction (GvH or HvG direction). Every receptor here comes from a human patient who received an intestinal transplant.

This clone was seen only a few times. The CDR3 loop reads CASSPSGLAGGLGQFF. CDR3 coding DNA: TGTGCCAGCAGCCCCTCGGGACTAGCGGGGGGGCTCGGGCAGTTCTTC. The rearrangement links TRBV7-3 to TRBJ2-1; 16 bases map to TRBD2. The CDR3 contains 16 residues. Per the germline V gene, CDR1 is SGHTA and CDR2 is FQGTGA. The trim removed 5 bases at V and 12 bases at J, leaving 10 bases unmatched.

The gene calls are TRBV7-2 and TRBJ2-3; 16 bases map to TRBD2. J was trimmed by 4 bases and V by 6 bases; bases with no gene match: 7. CDR3 length equals 17 residues. The germline gives CDR1 SGHTA, CDR2 FQGNSA. The CDR3 loop reads CASRPGTSGGAADTQYF. The DNA for the CDR3 is TGTGCCAGCAGACCCGGGACTAGCGGGGGGGCGGCAGATACGCAGTATTTT.

The CDR3 loop is CASSLVRGHETQYF. CDR3 nucleotides: TGTGCCAGCAGCTTGGTCAGGGGACATGAGACCCAGTACTTC. The gene calls are TRBV7-8 and TRBJ2-5; D possibly corresponds to TRBD1 (6 bases). V lost 3 bases and J lost 5, with 13 bases in between. Germline V CDR1 and CDR2: SGHVS, FQNEAQ. The CDR3 loop spans 14 amino acids.

The V gene is TRBV11-2, the J gene TRBJ2-1; D is ambiguous. Germline V gene sequence: CDR1 SGHAT, CDR2 FQNNGV. The CDR3 is 12 residues long. V lost 4 bases to trimming and J lost 10 bases, with 11 bases between them. The CDR3 protein is CASSSQVWEQFF. CDR3 nucleotides: TGTGCCAGCAGCTCCCAGGTGTGGGAGCAGTTCTTC.

The chain employs TRBV5-1 and TRBJ1-2; perhaps TRBD1 as D (6 bases). The V and J ends lost 4 bases and 7 bases respectively, with 14 bases between them. The CDR3 length is 13 residues. Germline values: CDR1 SGHRS, CDR2 YFSETQ. The CDR3 coding sequence is TGCGCCAGCAGCGCCAGGGAAGGGGGTGGCTACACCTTC. It translates to CASSAREGGGYTF.

This clone was observed a few times. The chain recombines TRBV9 with TRBJ1-2; 7 bases match TRBD1. Germline loops: CDR1 SGDLS, CDR2 YYNGEE. The trim removed 4 bases at V and 0 bases at J, leaving 9 bases unmatched. The CDR3 runs to 16 residues. The CDR3 sequence is CASSLGQTLANYGYTF. CDR3 bases: TGTGCCAGCAGCCTGGGACAGACCTTAGCTAACTATGGCTACACCTTC.

This chain joins TRBV6-5 and TRBJ2-3, with 11 bases matching TRBD2. The V gene's germline CDR1 is MNHEY and CDR2 SVGAGI. This CDR3 has 15 residues. J gave up 6 bases and V 6 bases, and 8 bases lay outside the gene matches. In DNA form, the CDR3 reads TGTGCCAGCAGACCGGGGGTAGCGGGGGGGGATACGCAGTATTTT. Its protein product is CASRPGVAGGDTQYF.

This clone was seen more than once but under ten times. V usage is TRBV10-3 and J usage is TRBJ1-5; 8 bases agree with TRBD1. Germline lookup yields CDR1 ENHRY and CDR2 SYGVKD. The CDR3 contains 20 residues. The ends lost 2 bases at V and 0 bases at J; junction bases unmatched: 15. The CDR3 bases are TGTGCCATCAGTGAGAGGGGGACAGGACTAGGCCTTTATAGCAATCAGCCCCAGCATTTT. It yields the protein CAISERGTGLGLYSNQPQHF.

As DNA, the CDR3 is TGTGCCATCACCGCCGGACAGCAAGAGACCCAGTACTTC. Residues: CAITAGQQETQYF. The chain recombines TRBV10-3 with TRBJ2-5; D perhaps matches TRBD1 (6 bases). The V gene lost 7 bases and the J gene lost 2 bases, with 11 bases spanning the gap. This CDR3 contains 13 residues. Per the germline V gene, CDR1 is ENHRY and CDR2 is SYGVKD.